The present TCR beta chain was sequenced within a study of cytomegalovirus exposure and HLA in healthy donors. Findings and caveats of the study: Researchers counted over 150 TCR beta chains as cytomegalovirus-associated.

Libraries were prepared by immunoSEQ multiplex PCR; TCRdb keeps only in-frame clonotypes and omits some of them. The sample lists approximately 160,000 clones, 85% to 90% seen once, with 10% to 13% in the top ten. The CDR3 is 17 residues long. Deletions cut 1 base from V and 0 bases from J, with 13 bases between. The germline V gene encodes CDR1 LGHNA and CDR2 YSLEER. Notes on this clone: As yet, its antigen is unknown.

The gene calls are TRBV4-3 and TRBJ2-1; tentatively, D is TRBD2 (6 bases). Sequencing was done on a sample of PBMCs. This TCR came from a woman between 18 and 29 years old in good health and CMV-seropositive. Here the CDR3 DNA reads TGCGCCAGCAGCCAAGGGGGGGACGATCTCTCCTACAATGAGCAGTTCTTC. As protein: CASSQGGDDLSYNEQFF.